A single sample is the source of the 27 T cell receptor beta chains below, sequenced in a study of beta chain features in type 1 diabetes. Study-level results: Researchers report that Type 1 diabetes patients had moderately but significantly shorter TCRB CDR3s across all four CD4+ subsets.

Expressed TCRB transcripts got sequenced, as all isolated RNA was reverse transcribed. Here immunoSEQ multiplex PCR was the method, and the copy in TCRdb shows in-frame clones only, minus some. Found here are around 250,000 clones, about a fifth of them singletons; the top ten hold less than 0.035%. Their recognized antigens are unknown. Source material: naive CD4+ T cells from blood. The receptor set was obtained from a woman in her 40s with type 1 diabetes.

V usage is TRBV15 and J usage is TRBJ2-5; the D gene is possibly TRBD2 (5 bases). The germline CDR1 and CDR2 sequences are LNHNV and YYDKDF (reference sequence). The V end was cut by 2 bases, the J end by 5 bases, with 18 bases between. This CDR3 spans 16 amino acids. For the CDR3, the DNA is TGTGCCACCAGCAGAAACAAGTTCGGGGTCGGGGAGACCCAGTACTTC. Protein product: CATSRNKFGVGETQYF.

Only a few counts were recorded for this clone. The V call is TRBV7-2, the J call TRBJ2-3, with D unresolved. Germline V gives CDR1 SGHTA, CDR2 FQGNSA. This CDR3 is 12 amino acids long. The V end was cut by 2 bases, the J end by 4 bases, with 4 bases between. The CDR3, as DNA: TGTGCCAGCAGCTTAAGCTCAGATACGCAGTATTTT. It codes for CASSLSSDTQYF.

The rearrangement uses TRBV6-6 and TRBJ2-7, with TRBD1 matching 8 bases. From germline, CDR1 is MNHNY and CDR2 SVGAGI (reference sequence). V lost 6 bases, J lost 2 bases, and 3 bases stayed unmatched. This CDR3 is 13 amino acids long. CDR3 residues: CASRGQGTYEQYF. CDR3 nucleotide sequence: TGTGCCAGCAGAGGACAGGGAACCTACGAGCAGTACTTC.

This chain joins TRBV27 and TRBJ2-5; 9 bases agree with TRBD1. The CDR3 covers 15 residues. Germline V lookup: CDR1 MNHEY, CDR2 SMNVEV (reference sequence). Losses at the gene ends were 5 bases for V and 5 bases for J; bases not matched to a gene: 9. This CDR3 reads CASSLGTGRWETQYF. The CDR3 DNA reads as TGTGCCAGCAGTCTAGGGACAGGGAGGTGGGAGACCCAGTACTTC.

This clone was detected a few times. V is TRBV29-1 and J is TRBJ1-4; TRBD1 agrees at 7 bases. V shed 7 bases, J shed 6 bases, and the junction held 8 bases outside the gene matches. Germline lookup yields CDR1 SQVTM and CDR2 ANQGSEA. The CDR3 consists of 13 residues. CDR3 residues: CSANRGSDEKLFF. The CDR3 DNA is TGCAGCGCGAACAGGGGTTCGGATGAAAAACTGTTTTTT. The whole variable domain, remainder taken from reference TRBV29-1 and TRBJ1-4, is SAVISQKPSRDICQRGTSLTIQCQVDSQVTMMFWYRQQPGQSLTLIATANQGSEATYESGFVIDKFPISRPNLTFSTLTVSNMSPEDSSIYLCSANRGSDEKLFFGSGTQLSVL.

The CDR3, as DNA: TGTGCCAGCAGCCAAGATGTTGGTCCACTAGCGGGTTCCTACAATGAGCAGTTCTTC. Translation gives CASSQDVGPLAGSYNEQFF. The chain employs TRBV4-2 and TRBJ2-1; 9 positions match TRBD2. Germline-derived CDR1 and CDR2 are LGHNA and YNFKEQ. This CDR3 has 19 amino acids. J was trimmed by 1 base and V by 0 bases; bases with no gene match: 10.

This clone has just a few counts. This sequence joins TRBV5-4 and TRBJ1-1; D remains ambiguous. CDR3 size: 16 residues. In germline, CDR1 is SGHNT, CDR2 YYREEE (reference sequence). The V end was cut by 0 bases, the J end by 3 bases, with 15 bases between. The CDR3 spells CASSLAPNLRDTEAFF. The CDR3 DNA follows: TGTGCCAGCAGCTTGGCCCCCAACCTGCGGGACACTGAAGCTTTCTTT.

The rearrangement joins TRBV29-1 to TRBJ2-3; no reliable D call. Germline CDR1 reads SQVTM; CDR2 reads ANQGSEA. The CDR3 contains 15 residues. Deletions cut 6 bases from V and 0 bases from J, with 16 bases between. The CDR3 nucleotides read TGCAGCGTCGTTCCCGGGTCCACTAGCACAGATACGCAGTATTTT. Translated: CSVVPGSTSTDTQYF.

This clone showed up just a few times. This chain joins TRBV7-2 and TRBJ2-5, with D maybe TRBD1 (5 bases). CDR1 SGHTA and CDR2 FQGNSA come from the germline V gene. This CDR3 spans 13 amino acids. V was trimmed by 5 bases and J by 3 bases, leaving 10 bases between them. CDR3 sequence reads: CASSPIREETQYF. The CDR3 nucleotides read TGTGCCAGCAGCCCCATCAGGGAAGAGACCCAGTACTTC.

The V call is TRBV28, the J call TRBJ1-5; D remains ambiguous. Germline CDR1 and CDR2: MDHEN and SYDVKM. V gave up 6 bases and J gave up 5 bases, with 20 bases separating them. The CDR3 runs to 16 residues. The CDR3 nucleotides are TGTGCCAGCAGATTAGACGGAGCTGAGTCCCATCAGCCCCAGCATTTT. Translating it yields CASRLDGAESHQPQHF.

This clone was detected only a few times. The V call is TRBV29-1, the J call TRBJ1-1; 7 bases are shared with TRBD1. Germline lookup yields CDR1 SQVTM and CDR2 ANQGSEA. CDR3 length equals 11 residues. The junction had 5 bases not matched to a gene; V was cut back by 7 bases and J by 6 bases. The CDR3 region has the DNA TGCAGCGCCAGGACAGGCCCTGAAGCTTTCTTT. Amino acid sequence: CSARTGPEAFF.

This clone occurred a few times. The chain recombines TRBV30 with TRBJ1-4; 10 positions agree with TRBD1. In germline, CDR1 is GTSNPN, CDR2 SVGIG (reference sequence). Unmatched junction bases numbered 9, after V lost 1 base and J lost 10 bases. This CDR3 has 15 amino acids. The CDR3 DNA sequence: TGTGCCTGGAGTGAGGGACAGGGGATATTCGGAAAACTGTTTTTT. Translated: CAWSEGQGIFGKLFF.

The V gene is TRBV4-2, the J gene TRBJ1-1, with D hard to call. Trimming stripped 4 bases from V and 0 bases from J, with 15 bases between. Germline V lookup: CDR1 LGHNA, CDR2 YNFKEQ. The CDR3 is 16 amino acids. This chain's CDR3 is CASSLRAAAVNTEAFF. DNA of the CDR3: TGTGCCAGCAGCCTTAGGGCGGCAGCGGTGAACACTGAAGCTTTCTTT.

The V gene is TRBV7-7, the J gene TRBJ2-3, with 12 bases fitting TRBD2. The CDR3 is 15 residues long. Germline assignment: CDR1 SSHAT and CDR2 FNYEAQ (reference sequence). Trimming cost V 5 bases and J 5 bases; bases outside gene matches: 5. CDR3 in DNA: TGTGCCAGCAGCCGCCGACTAGCGGGAGTAGATACGCAGTATTTT. Amino acid sequence: CASSRRLAGVDTQYF.

The genes are TRBV7-2 and TRBJ2-5; TRBD1 aligns across 11 bases. V gave up 5 bases and J gave up 5 bases; unmatched junction bases: 7. Germline loops: CDR1 SGHTA, CDR2 FQGNSA. The CDR3 is made up of 15 amino acids. Written as DNA, the CDR3 is TGTGCCAGCAGCCTGTGGACAGGGGGCGCGGAGACCCAGTACTTC. Residues: CASSLWTGGAETQYF.

This clone was detected only a few times. The chain uses TRBV2 and TRBJ1-1; no reliable D call. The CDR3 length is 15 residues. Germline V gives CDR1 SNHLY, CDR2 FYNNEI. V lost 5 bases to trimming and J lost 1 base, with 14 bases between them. For the CDR3, the DNA is TGTGCCAGCAGTTACCTGACCCGGGGGAACACTGAAGCTTTCTTT. Translating it yields CASSYLTRGNTEAFF.

The rearrangement joins TRBV30 to TRBJ2-7; 11 bases line up with TRBD1. This CDR3 is 11 amino acids long. With V trimmed by 5 bases and J by 6 bases, 0 bases remained unmatched. The germline V gene has CDR1 GTSNPN and CDR2 SVGIG (reference sequence). The CDR3 loop reads CAWGTGGEQYF. In nucleotides, the CDR3 is TGTGCCTGGGGGACAGGGGGCGAGCAGTACTTC.

In its sample, this clone was seen once. The chain couples TRBV4-3 to TRBJ1-5; D is unresolved. CDR1 and CDR2 (germline): LGHNA, YSLEER. V was trimmed by 1 base and J by 2 bases, leaving 9 bases between them. The CDR3 spans 15 residues. CDR3 loop: CASSQGREGNQPQHF. In DNA, the CDR3 is TGCGCCAGCAGCCAAGGGAGGGAAGGCAATCAGCCCCAGCATTTT.

The table lists this clone with a few counts. The chain uses TRBV29-1 and TRBJ1-1; D uncertain. Trimming shortened V by 5 bases and J by 3 bases, and 10 bases separated the two germline ends. CDR1 and CDR2 (germline): SQVTM, ANQGSEA. There are 12 residues in the CDR3. CDR3 region: CSVLAADTEAFF. CDR3 coding DNA: TGCAGCGTTCTGGCGGCGGACACTGAAGCTTTCTTT.

The V and J genes are TRBV5-4 and TRBJ1-2; 9 positions match TRBD1. With V trimmed by 1 base and J by 2 bases, 6 bases remained unmatched. Germline-derived CDR1 and CDR2 are SGHNT and YYREEE (reference sequence). The CDR3 length is 16 residues. CDR3 sequence: CASSLPGQGSNYGYTF. CDR3 sequence (DNA): TGTGCCAGCAGCTTGCCGGGACAGGGATCCAACTATGGCTACACCTTC. Full variable domain (outside the CDR3, taken from reference TRBV5-4 and TRBJ1-2): ETGVTQSPTHLIKTRGQQVTLRCSSQSGHNTVSWYQQALGQGPQFIFQYYREEENGRGNFPPRFSGLQFPNYSSELNVNALELDDSALYLCASSLPGQGSNYGYTFGSGTRLTVV.

This clone turned up a few times. This sequence joins TRBV5-1 and TRBJ2-5; 7 positions match TRBD1. This CDR3 region has 14 residues. Germline assignment: CDR1 SGHRS and CDR2 YFSETQ. V was pared by 4 bases and J by 2 bases, with 5 bases of the junction left unmatched. The CDR3 nucleotides are TGCGCCAGCAGCATCCCGGGACAGCAAGAGACCCAGTACTTC. Translating it yields CASSIPGQQETQYF.

The chain has TRBV25-1 and TRBJ1-1, with D perhaps TRBD1 (6 bases). Trimming stripped 2 bases from V and 5 bases from J, with 12 bases between. Germline CDR1 is MGHDK and CDR2 is SYGVNS. The CDR3 runs 14 residues. CDR3 amino acids: CASSEQGRGTEAFF. In DNA form, the CDR3 reads TGTGCCAGCAGTGAACAGGGCAGGGGTACTGAAGCTTTCTTT. Using reference TRBV25-1 and TRBJ1-1 for the parts outside the CDR3, the full variable domain is EADIYQTPRYLVIGTGKKITLECSQTMGHDKMYWYQQDPGMELHLIHYSYGVNSTEKGDLSSESTVSRIRTEHFPLTLESARPSHTSQYLCASSEQGRGTEAFFGQGTRLTVV.

Worth noting for this clone: Other nucleotide sequences from this sample produce the same CDR3. The V and J genes are TRBV20-1 and TRBJ1-1; D gene ambiguous. Germline V gives CDR1 DFQATT, CDR2 SNEGSKA (reference sequence). The germline V and J ends were trimmed by 6 bases and 2 bases, with 7 bases remaining between them. The CDR3 totals 11 residues. This chain's CDR3 is CSAPGNTEAFF. In DNA, the CDR3 is TGCAGTGCGCCAGGCAACACTGAAGCTTTCTTT.

This clone was counted a few times. One end of the junction does not line up with germline, which may come from a read error. This chain links TRBV7-9 with TRBJ1-4, with 7 positions matching TRBD1. The CDR3 length is 13 residues. CDR1 is SEHNR and CDR2 is FQNEAQ in the germline V gene (reference sequence). CDR3 in DNA: TGTGCTAGCAGCGACAGGGATGATGAAAAACTGTTTTTT. Amino acid sequence: CASSDRDDEKLFF.

This clone was seen a handful of times. The sample contains more than one DNA sequence encoding this CDR3. The chain uses TRBV7-9 and TRBJ1-2; D may be TRBD1 (5 bases). CDR3 length: 14 amino acids. From germline, CDR1 is SEHNR and CDR2 FQNEAQ (reference sequence). Trimming cost V 5 bases and J 0 bases, with 10 bases left between them. Here the CDR3 DNA reads TGTGCCAGCAGCCTCGGGACTGCTAACTATGGCTACACCTTC. This sequence encodes CASSLGTANYGYTF.

This clone was seen a handful of times. For the CDR3, the DNA is TGTGCCAGCAGTGGGACATCCACCGGGGAGCTGTTTTTT. Translated: CASSGTSTGELFF. The rearrangement joins TRBV2 to TRBJ2-2, with D possibly being TRBD1 (5 bases). The CDR3 covers 13 residues. Germline-derived CDR1 and CDR2 are SNHLY and FYNNEI. Trimming removed 4 bases from V and 4 bases from J, with 7 bases in between. Full variable domain (remainder filled in from reference TRBV2 and TRBJ2-2): EPEVTQTPSHQVTQMGQEVILRCVPISNHLYFYWYRQILGQKVEFLVSFYNNEISEKSEIFDDQFSVERPDGSNFTLKIRSTKLEDSAMYFCASSGTSTGELFFGEGSRLTVL.

This clone was picked up a small number of times. The J gene is TRBJ2-5, the V gene TRBV5-1; TRBD2 might be the D (6 bases). The CDR3 totals 16 residues. Germline assignment: CDR1 SGHRS and CDR2 YFSETQ. V gave up 4 bases and J gave up 5 bases, with 21 bases separating them. CDR3 sequence reads: CASSKTRDGRGETQYF. For the CDR3, the DNA is TGCGCCAGCAGCAAAACCCGGGACGGCCGGGGGGAGACCCAGTACTTC. Full variable domain (outside the CDR3, taken from reference TRBV5-1 and TRBJ2-5): KAGVTQTPRYLIKTRGQQVTLSCSPISGHRSVSWYQQTPGQGLQFLFEYFSETQRNKGNFPGRFSGRQFSNSRSEMNVSTLELGDSALYLCASSKTRDGRGETQYFGPGTRLLVL.